The T cell receptor beta chain under discussion was sequenced for a study of T-cell reconstitution after alpha-beta-depleted transplantation in children. The authors prepared the TCRbeta library with unique molecular identifiers. MiXCR, applied by TCRdb to the PCR reads, yields one record per CDR3 protein. In the table there are about 540,000 distinct CDR3 sequences, roughly 18% of which are singletons. CDR1 SGHVS and CDR2 FQNEAQ come from the germline V gene. Trimming pared 5 bases from V and 2 bases from J, leaving 13 bases between. CDR3 length: 14 residues. The genes are TRBV7-8 and TRBJ2-7, with a weak D call TRBD1 (6 bases). The input for sequencing was PBMCs from the stem cell graft donor, taken from the stem cell graft. This receptor was taken from a human donor who donated a stem cell graft to a child with acute lymphoblastic leukemia. The CDR3 region is CASSQGWPTYEQYF. CDR3 DNA: TGTGCCAGCAGCCAGGGGTGGCCTACCTACGAGCAGTACTTC.